Shown below are 5 T cell receptor beta chains from a single sample sequenced in a study of CD8 T cells in ankylosing spondylitis. TCRdb fed the 5' RACE reads into MiXCR, producing one record per CDR3 protein. This table holds 200,000 to 250,000 distinct CDR3 sequences, roughly 8.2% found once. The sequenced sample consisted of blood, either unsorted or a sorted T cell fraction (not recorded which). These receptors all stem from a female donor with ankylosing spondylitis or in good health (not recorded which).

Many counts were recorded for this clonotype. V gene TRBV12-3 or TRBV12-4 combines with J gene TRBJ1-5, with D perhaps matching TRBD1 (6 bases). Trimming removed 6 bases from V and 0 bases from J, with 18 bases in between. This CDR3 comprises 17 residues. In DNA, the CDR3 is TGTGCCAGCAGGCACACAGGGTTGGGCGATAGCAATCAGCCCCAGCATTTT. As protein: CASRHTGLGDSNQPQHF.

This clonotype was counted a few times. This rearrangement joins TRBV5-1 to TRBJ2-3; 8 bases match TRBD1. The V and J ends lost 0 bases and 2 bases, in that order; junction bases with no gene match: 5. Germline lookup yields CDR1 SGHRS and CDR2 YFSETQ. The CDR3 runs 16 residues. CDR3 sequence: CASSLATGVFTDTQYF. CDR3 coding DNA: TGCGCCAGCAGCTTGGCGACAGGGGTCTTCACAGATACGCAGTATTTT.

This clonotype was observed many times. V is TRBV6-1 and J is TRBJ1-1; D call uncertain. The CDR3 contains 13 residues. The V end lost 6 bases, the J end lost 5 bases, and 13 bases lay between the germline ends. Germline CDR1 and CDR2: MNHNS and SASEGT. The CDR3 region has the DNA TGTGCCAGCAGCGACCTCAGGACGACTGAAGCTTTCTTT. Its translation: CASSDLRTTEAFF.

Ten or more counts support this clonotype. The V and J genes are TRBV12-3 or TRBV12-4 and TRBJ1-1; D is unclear. The V and J ends lost 7 bases and 3 bases respectively, with 15 bases between them. This CDR3 has 14 amino acids. The CDR3 DNA sequence: TGTGCCAGCAATAAACTTGGGCCTTACACTGAAGCTTTCTTT. Amino acid sequence: CASNKLGPYTEAFF.

This clonotype was observed many times. This sequence joins TRBV19 and TRBJ1-1; D is perhaps TRBD1 (6 bases). The CDR3 sequence is 15 residues long. Looked up from germline, CDR1 is LNHDA and CDR2 is SQIVND (reference sequence). The V end lost 5 bases, the J end lost 0 bases, and 13 bases lay between the germline ends. The CDR3 coding sequence is TGTGCCAGTAGTCGGGGGGCGAACATGAACACTGAAGCTTTCTTT. Translation: CASSRGANMNTEAFF.